This is a list of T cell receptor beta chains from one sample in a study of early T cells in non-severe SARS-CoV-2 infection. TCRdb fed the 5' RACE reads into MiXCR, producing one record per CDR3 protein. The sample has about 30,000 distinct CDR3 sequences, under 5% seen once. Sequenced material: whole blood. The origin of the receptors is an adult who was a healthcare worker with PCR-confirmed SARS-CoV-2 infection or an uninfected control (not recorded which). Both conserved end residues are part of each CDR3. A D gene is named only where the DNA matches it firmly. A clone size is listed for some rows: how often the clone was seen (once, few, many), or a class if it is expanded.

>TRBJ2-1|many|TRBV18|NA
CASSLRQGDSGSGSYNEQFF
TGTGCCAGCTCACTACGACAGGGGGATAGCGGGAGTGGATCCTACAATGAGCAGTTCTTC
>TRBJ2-2|many|TRBV7-2|TRBD2
CASSLRGGANTGELFF
TGTGCCAGCAGCTTACGCGGGGGGGCGAACACCGGGGAGCTGTTTTTT
>TRBJ2-1|many|TRBV19|TRBD2
CASSRLAGGNEQFF
TGTGCCAGTAGTCGGCTAGCGGGAGGCAATGAGCAGTTCTTC
>TRBJ2-6|many|TRBV18|NA
CASSPREKGGYLSGANVLTF
TGTGCCAGCTCACCACGTGAGAAGGGCGGTTACCTCTCTGGGGCCAACGTCCTGACTTTC
>TRBJ1-3|many|TRBV5-6|NA
CASSSQGTSGNTIYF
TGTGCCAGCAGCTCCCAGGGGACCTCTGGAAACACCATATATTTT
>TRBJ1-1|many|TRBV7-2|NA
CASSSGFAAFF
TGTGCCAGCAGCTCGGGGTTCGCAGCTTTCTTT
>TRBJ1-3|many|TRBV7-9|NA
CASSSDRSSGNTIYF
TGTGCCAGCAGCTCTGACAGGAGCTCTGGAAACACCATATATTTT
>TRBJ2-1|many|TRBV2|NA
CASSEAASYNEQFF
TGTGCCAGCAGTGAGGCAGCTTCCTACAATGAGCAGTTCTTC
>TRBJ2-7|many|TRBV13|TRBD1
CASSPRTGYEQYF
TGTGCCAGCAGCCCCAGGACAGGGTACGAGCAGTACTTC
>TRBJ1-2|many|TRBV19|NA
CASKQFNYGYTF
TGTGCCAGTAAGCAATTCAACTATGGCTACACCTTC
>TRBJ2-5|few|TRBV2|TRBD2
CASSVVAGTSRVETQYF
TGTGCCAGCAGTGTGGTAGCGGGCACCTCACGGGTAGAGACCCAGTACTTC
>TRBJ2-7|NA|TRBV29-1|NA
CSASGTPAEQYF
TGCAGCGCGTCCGGGACTCCCGCCGAGCAGTACTTC
>TRBJ2-5|many|TRBV27|TRBD2
CASSSREGSLETQYF
TGTGCCAGCAGTTCCCGGGAGGGGTCGTTGGAGACCCAGTACTTC
>TRBJ2-3|few|TRBV20-1|NA
CSAWTTTSTDTQYF
TGCAGTGCTTGGACTACAACTAGCACAGATACGCAGTATTTT
>TRBJ2-2|NA|TRBV4-3|TRBD1
CASSPLAQGAAGELFF
TGCGCCAGCAGCCCCCTAGCGCAGGGGGCCGCCGGGGAGCTGTTTTTT
>TRBJ1-2|few|TRBV9|NA
CASSVGQPANYGHTF
TGTGCCAGCAGCGTAGGACAACCAGCTAACTATGGCCACACCTTC
>TRBJ1-1|many|TRBV18|NA
CASSLQTLNTEAFF
TGTGCCAGCTCACTCCAGACCCTGAACACTGAAGCTTTCTTT
>TRBJ2-7|many|TRBV12-2|NA
CASRLAAGGEQYF
TGTGCAAGTCGCTTAGCGGCAGGGGGCGAGCAGTACTTC
>TRBJ1-5|many|TRBV29-1|NA
CSAQGKDQPQHF
TGCAGCGCCCAGGGAAAGGATCAGCCCCAGCATTTT
>TRBJ2-2|NA|TRBV6-6|NA
CASSWKDLELFF
TGTGCCAGCAGTTGGAAGGACCTGGAGCTGTTTTTT
>TRBJ1-5|NA|TRBV11-2|NA
CASSLDMGGPQHF
TGTGCCAGCAGCTTAGATATGGGCGGCCCCCAGCATTTT
>TRBJ2-7|many|TRBV27|NA
CASSPRALQLYEQYF
TGTGCCAGCAGTCCGCGGGCTCTCCAACTCTACGAGCAGTACTTC
>TRBJ2-7|NA|TRBV11-2|TRBD2
CACSFTSGIYEQYF
TGTGCCTGCAGCTTCACTAGCGGCATCTACGAGCAGTACTTC
>TRBJ1-4|many|TRBV29-1|NA
CSVEDRGTEKLFF
TGCAGCGTTGAAGACAGGGGTACCGAAAAACTGTTTTTT
>TRBJ2-7|NA|TRBV6-6|NA
CASSYSGGPSYEQYF
TGTGCCAGCAGTTACTCGGGGGGCCCTTCCTACGAGCAGTACTTC
>TRBJ2-3|many|TRBV6-5|NA
CASSYTSGGGRTDTQYF
TGTGCCAGCAGTTACACGTCCGGCGGGGGCCGAACAGATACGCAGTATTTT
>TRBJ2-7|many|TRBV5-4|TRBD1
CASSSRQGSSYEQYF
TGTGCCAGCAGCTCGAGACAGGGGAGCTCCTACGAGCAGTACTTC
>TRBJ1-2|many|TRBV6-5|NA
CASREDYLANYGYTF
TGTGCCAGCCGTGAAGACTATTTGGCTAACTATGGCTACACCTTC
>TRBJ2-5|NA|TRBV5-1|TRBD2
CASSFQASGGRETQYF
TGCGCCAGCAGCTTCCAGGCTAGCGGGGGGAGAGAGACCCAGTACTTC